Listed below are T cell receptor beta chains from one sample, sequenced in a study of blood T cells in healthy people across ages. A single record per CDR3 protein comes from TCRdb applying MiXCR to the 5' RACE reads. The top ten hold roughly 23% of the sample, which has 1.5 million to 2 million distinct CDR3 sequences, approximately 39% seen once. Sequenced input: blood. These TCRs come from a human donor in good health. Both conserved end residues are part of each CDR3. A D gene is named only where the DNA matches it firmly. Some rows have no size entry. The others give once, few or many, or a class for an expanded clone.

clone_size,d_call,j_call,v_call,cdr3_aa,cdr3_nt
-,-,TRBJ1-5,TRBV3-1,CASSQTRDGNQPQHF,TGTGCCAGCAGCCAAACCCGGGACGGTAATCAGCCCCAGCATTTT
-,-,TRBJ2-1,TRBV11-2,CASSIGRASYNEQFF,TGTGCCAGCAGCATCGGACGGGCCTCCTACAATGAGCAGTTCTTC
-,TRBD2,TRBJ2-1,TRBV24-1,CATSSSLAGGYDEQFF,TGTGCCACCAGTTCCTCACTAGCGGGGGGCTACGATGAGCAGTTCTTC
few,-,TRBJ2-3,TRBV11-3,CASSLEMDTQYF,TGTGCCAGCAGCTTAGAAATGGATACGCAGTATTTT
few,-,TRBJ2-2,TRBV29-1,CSGGQNTGELFF,TGCAGCGGGGGACAGAACACCGGGGAGCTGTTTTTT
few,TRBD2,TRBJ2-1,TRBV5-1,CASSLDPAGGPITNEQFF,TGCGCCAGCAGCTTGGATCCAGCGGGGGGGCCGATTACCAATGAGCAGTTCTTC
few,-,TRBJ2-2,TRBV12-3/TRBV12-4,CASSLAAYTGELFF,TGTGCCAGCAGTTTGGCGGCTTACACCGGGGAGCTGTTTTTT
-,-,TRBJ2-7,TRBV20-1,CSALDIGDSYEQYF,TGCAGTGCCCTAGATATTGGGGACTCCTACGAGCAGTACTTC
-,TRBD1,TRBJ1-2,TRBV3-1,CASSPGTEDYGYTF,TGTGCCAGCAGTCCCGGGACAGAAGATTATGGCTACACCTTC
-,-,TRBJ2-5,TRBV20-1,CSATRPEWVTQYF,TGCAGTGCTACAAGACCGGAATGGGTGACCCAGTACTTC
-,TRBD1,TRBJ1-1,TRBV5-1,CASSTIPGQGFLNTEAFF,TGCGCCAGCAGCACGATACCGGGACAGGGTTTCCTAAACACTGAAGCTTTCTTT
-,TRBD2,TRBJ2-2,TRBV3-1,CASNLAANTGELFF,TGTGCCAGCAACCTAGCGGCGAACACCGGGGAGCTGTTTTTT
-,TRBD1,TRBJ2-1,TRBV7-3,CASSPIFSGQGRDEQFF,TGTGCCAGCAGCCCTATCTTCTCGGGACAGGGGAGGGATGAGCAGTTCTTC
-,TRBD1,TRBJ1-1,TRBV5-1,CASSLEQGEKAFF,TGCGCCAGCAGCTTGGAACAGGGGGAAAAAGCTTTCTTT
-,-,TRBJ2-5,TRBV29-1,CSVEGGRGGGETQYF,TGCAGCGTTGAAGGAGGGAGAGGGGGAGGGGAGACCCAGTACTTC
many,-,TRBJ2-1,TRBV7-9,CASSFSGVYNEQFF,TGTGCCAGCAGCTTTTCTGGCGTTTATAATGAGCAGTTCTTC
-,-,TRBJ2-5,TRBV4-1,CTSSQDREETQYF,TGCACCAGCAGCCAAGACCGGGAAGAGACCCAGTACTTC
few,-,TRBJ2-1,TRBV5-1,CASSLDPRDNYNEQFF,TGCGCCAGCAGCTTGGATCCTCGGGACAACTACAATGAGCAGTTCTTC
few,-,TRBJ2-7,TRBV6-6,CASKGSREQYF,TGTGCCAGCAAAGGTTCGCGCGAGCAGTACTTC
-,-,TRBJ2-5,TRBV27,CASSLYGGGPKIQETQYF,TGTGCCAGCAGTTTATACGGTGGGGGGCCGAAGATCCAAGAGACCCAGTACTTC
-,-,TRBJ2-5,TRBV7-9,CASSSTRLVQETQYF,TGTGCCAGCAGCTCCACTCGACTAGTCCAGGAGACCCAGTACTTC
few,-,TRBJ2-3,TRBV2,CASSEWRDTQYF,TGTGCCAGCAGTGAATGGAGGGATACGCAGTATTTT
-,-,TRBJ2-7,TRBV6-6,CASSYSWTTSQYF,TGTGCCAGCAGTTACTCCTGGACTACTTCGCAGTACTTC
-,-,TRBJ1-2,TRBV6-5,CASSYSLGRDYGYTF,TGTGCCAGCAGTTACTCGTTAGGTAGGGACTATGGCTACACCTTC
few,-,TRBJ2-3,TRBV4-2,CASSQESSRRDTQYF,TGTGCCAGCAGCCAAGAGTCGAGCAGGAGAGATACGCAGTATTTT
few,TRBD1,TRBJ2-7,TRBV7-2,CASSFDRGASYEQYF,TGTGCCAGCAGCTTTGACAGGGGTGCATCCTACGAGCAGTACTTC
-,-,TRBJ2-7,TRBV29-1,CSVVEAYEQYF,TGCAGCGTTGTTGAGGCCTACGAGCAGTACTTC
few,-,TRBJ2-3,TRBV11-3,CACSLPRIVADTQYF,TGTGCCTGCAGCCTACCCCGGATCGTTGCAGATACGCAGTATTTT
-,TRBD2,TRBJ2-5,TRBV29-1,CSVGGAGGETQYF,TGCAGCGTGGGGGGTGCGGGAGGAGAGACCCAGTACTTC
few,-,TRBJ1-2,TRBV5-1,CASSLGPGSGYTF,TGTGCCAGCAGCTTAGGTCCAGGATCAGGCTACACCTTC
few,-,TRBJ2-5,TRBV6-6,CASSYVYNQETQYF,TGTGCCAGCAGTTACGTCTACAACCAAGAGACCCAGTACTTC
few,-,TRBJ2-6,TRBV15,CATSRDMSGANVLTF,TGTGCCACCAGCAGAGATATGTCTGGGGCCAACGTCCTGACTTTC
few,-,TRBJ2-2,TRBV5-1,CASTLVGNTGELFF,TGCGCCAGCACCTTGGTGGGTAACACCGGGGAGCTGTTTTTT
-,TRBD1,TRBJ1-1,TRBV29-1,CSALTGGADTEAFF,TGCAGCGCCCTAACAGGGGGCGCGGACACTGAAGCTTTCTTT
-,-,TRBJ2-7,TRBV6-2/TRBV6-3,CASSYNWGSYEQYF,TGTGCCAGCAGTTATAACTGGGGCTCCTACGAGCAGTACTTC
few,TRBD1,TRBJ1-2,TRBV6-5,CASTFRTGGGYTF,TGTGCCAGCACCTTTAGGACAGGGGGCGGCTACACCTTC
-,-,TRBJ2-3,TRBV28,CASSLANPNPSTDTQYF,TGTGCCAGCAGTTTAGCCAATCCGAATCCTAGCACAGATACGCAGTATTTT
few,-,TRBJ1-1,TRBV7-9,CASSFEGVGAFF,TGTGCCAGCAGCTTTGAAGGGGTGGGCGCTTTCTTT
-,-,TRBJ2-7,TRBV4-3,CASSQSEGAKEQYF,TGCGCCAGCAGCCAATCGGAGGGAGCAAAGGAGCAGTACTTC
-,TRBD1,TRBJ2-1,TRBV11-3,CASSLEGTGVHNEQFF,TGTGCCAGCAGCTTAGAAGGGACAGGAGTTCACAATGAGCAGTTCTTC
few,-,TRBJ2-1,TRBV27,CASSFIGGGNEQFF,TGTGCCAGCAGTTTTATCGGAGGGGGCAATGAGCAGTTCTTC
-,TRBD1,TRBJ2-7,TRBV4-3,CASSQGTGGSYTSYEQYF,TGCGCCAGCAGCCAAGGGACAGGGGGTTCCTACACGTCCTACGAGCAGTACTTC
few,-,TRBJ1-6,TRBV4-1,CASSQLGQANSPLHF,TGCGCCAGCAGCCAACTCGGCCAGGCTAATTCACCCCTCCACTTT
-,TRBD2,TRBJ2-3,TRBV20-1,CSAGRPGGQDTQYF,TGCAGTGCTGGACGGCCGGGGGGGCAAGATACGCAGTATTTT
-,TRBD1,TRBJ2-7,TRBV10-3,CAIRPGQGSYEQYF,TGTGCCATCAGACCGGGACAGGGATCCTACGAGCAGTACTTC
-,TRBD1,TRBJ1-1,TRBV15,CATGQDLNTEAFF,TGTGCCACTGGACAGGACTTGAACACTGAAGCTTTCTTT
-,-,TRBJ1-2,TRBV4-1,CAGSQEDGTYGYTF,TGCGCCGGCAGCCAAGAAGACGGGACCTATGGCTACACCTTC
few,-,TRBJ1-5,TRBV10-3,CAISARDGNQPQHF,TGTGCCATCAGTGCCAGGGACGGCAATCAGCCCCAGCATTTT
-,TRBD1,TRBJ1-2,TRBV12-3/TRBV12-4,CASSQETGTQDYGYTF,TGTGCCAGCAGTCAAGAGACAGGGACCCAGGACTATGGCTACACCTTC
few,-,TRBJ2-3,TRBV11-2,CASSSGGYREDTQYF,TGTGCCAGCAGCTCGGGGGGCTATAGGGAGGATACGCAGTATTTT
-,TRBD2,TRBJ2-2,TRBV20-1,CSARDGTSDTGELFF,TGCAGTGCTAGAGATGGGACTAGCGACACCGGGGAGCTGTTTTTT
-,TRBD2,TRBJ2-7,TRBV20-1,CSASSGLAGAYEQYF,TGCAGTGCTAGCTCAGGACTAGCGGGGGCCTACGAACAGTACTTC
-,-,TRBJ1-5,TRBV4-2,CASSQATAGQPQHF,TGTGCCAGCAGCCAAGCTACGGCGGGTCAGCCCCAGCATTTT
-,-,TRBJ1-3,TRBV10-3,CAISESFGVRGSGNTIYF,TGTGCCATCAGTGAAAGCTTCGGGGTTCGCGGCTCTGGAAACACCATATATTTT
many,-,TRBJ2-4,TRBV12-3/TRBV12-4,CASSLEGYIQYF,TGTGCCAGCAGCCTCGAGGGGTACATTCAGTACTTC